These 22 T cell receptor beta chains were all obtained from the same sample, sequenced in a study of cytomegalovirus exposure and HLA in healthy donors. Profiling relied on immunoSEQ multiplex PCR, and the TCRdb table lists in-frame clones only, not all of them. The table lists some 70,000 clones, 96% of them singletons. The sample consisted of PBMCs. The receptors shown here come from a man younger than 30 in good health and CMV-seronegative.

The chain couples TRBV6-5 to TRBJ1-1; perhaps TRBD1 as D (6 bases). Germline V gives CDR1 MNHEY, CDR2 SVGAGI. CDR3 size: 12 residues. The V end was cut by 9 bases, the J end by 9 bases, with 17 bases between. The CDR3 loop is CASPGHMRQAFF. In DNA form, the CDR3 reads TGTGCCAGTCCGGGACACATGCGCCAAGCTTTCTTT.

V and J are TRBV13 and TRBJ2-1; D unclear. CDR1 and CDR2 from the germline V gene are PRHDT and FYEKMQ (reference sequence). V lost 5 bases and J lost 1, with 15 bases in between. This CDR3 is 16 amino acids long. CDR3 DNA sequence: TGTGCCAGCAGCCCTTGGCGGAAATCATCCTACAATGAGCAGTTCTTC. This translates into CASSPWRKSSYNEQFF. Looking up the rest from reference TRBV13 and TRBJ2-1 gives the full variable domain: AAGVIQSPRHLIKEKRETATLKCYPIPRHDTVYWYQQGPGQDPQFLISFYEKMQSDKGSIPDRFSAQQFSDYHSELNMSSLELGDSALYFCASSPWRKSSYNEQFFGPGTRLTVL.

This chain links TRBV6-5 with TRBJ1-5, with 11 bases fitting TRBD1. V trimming: 5 bases; J trimming: 9 bases; junction bases outside the gene matches: 9. The germline V gene encodes CDR1 MNHEY and CDR2 SVGAGI. The CDR3 extends over 15 amino acids. CDR3 protein: CASSRTGGLGLPQHF. CDR3 DNA sequence: TGTGCCAGCAGTCGGACAGGGGGCCTCGGTTTGCCCCAGCATTTT.

This chain uses TRBV6-1 with TRBJ2-7; TRBD2 matches 7 bases. This CDR3 has 15 residues. Germline trimming cut 4 bases from V and 7 bases from J; bases unmatched to any gene: 13. Germline CDR1 MNHNS, CDR2 SASEGT. CDR3 nucleotides: TGTGCCAGCAGTGCCCGGGGAGGGGATCCGAGGGAGCAGTACTTC. Protein sequence: CASSARGGDPREQYF.

This clone appeared a single time. The V gene is TRBV14, the J gene TRBJ2-7, with D tentatively TRBD2 (6 bases). CDR3 length: 13 residues. V was trimmed by 0 bases and J by 4 bases, leaving 7 bases between them. Germline V CDR1 and CDR2: SGHDN, FVKESK. CDR3 nucleotides: TGTGCCAGCAGCCAAGACGGAGGGTACGAGCAGTACTTC. This translates into CASSQDGGYEQYF.

The rearrangement links TRBV18 to TRBJ1-2; 8 nucleotides match TRBD1. Germline loops: CDR1 KGHSH, CDR2 LQKENI. CDR3 length: 15 residues. V was pared by 0 bases and J by 0 bases, with 0 bases of the junction left unmatched. The CDR3: CASSPPDRANYGYTF. In DNA form, the CDR3 reads TGTGCCAGCTCACCACCGGACAGGGCTAACTATGGCTACACCTTC.

The chain couples TRBV7-2 to TRBJ1-3; unclear D gene. The V and J ends lost 5 bases and 0 bases respectively, with 14 bases between them. The V gene's germline CDR1 is SGHTA and CDR2 FQGNSA. The CDR3 spans 16 residues. The CDR3 sequence: CASSPGRGSSGNTIYF. The CDR3 bases are TGTGCCAGCAGCCCTGGCCGAGGGAGCTCTGGAAACACCATATATTTT.

This chain uses TRBV5-6 with TRBJ1-2, with TRBD1 matching 9 bases. Germline lookup yields CDR1 SGHDT and CDR2 YYEEEE. Germline trimming cut 0 bases from V and 4 bases from J; bases unmatched to any gene: 10. The CDR3 covers 17 residues. CDR3 loop: CASSLDTWDRAGYGYTF. The CDR3 bases are TGTGCCAGCAGCTTGGACACTTGGGACAGGGCGGGCTATGGCTACACCTTC.

This sequence joins TRBV5-1 and TRBJ1-6; D remains unclear. Germline CDR1 reads SGHRS; CDR2 reads YFSETQ. The CDR3 is 18 amino acids. The V end was cut by 0 bases, the J end by 0 bases, with 13 bases between. For the CDR3, the DNA is TGCGCCAGCAGCTTGGACTGGGCAGCAAGCTCCTATAATTCACCCCTCCACTTT. This gives the protein CASSLDWAASSYNSPLHF.

J is TRBJ1-5 and V is TRBV6-4, with unresolved D. There are 16 residues in the CDR3. V gave up 3 bases and J gave up 2 bases, with 14 bases separating them. Germline lookup yields CDR1 MRHNA and CDR2 SNTAGT. This chain's CDR3 is CASSEDTSSGNQPQHF. The CDR3, as DNA: TGTGCCAGCAGTGAAGATACATCCAGCGGCAATCAGCCCCAGCATTTT.

CDR3 in amino acids: CASSDSAGGYNEQFF. The CDR3 coding sequence is TGTGCCAGCAGTGATTCAGCGGGAGGGTACAATGAGCAGTTCTTC. The chain joins TRBV6-1 to TRBJ2-1; 10 bases are a match to TRBD2. The CDR3 totals 15 residues. The germline V gene has CDR1 MNHNS and CDR2 SASEGT. The V segment lost 3 bases and the J segment 4 bases; nucleotides outside the gene matches: 3.

The V and J genes are TRBV6-5 and TRBJ2-7, with 10 bases identical to TRBD1. V lost 0 bases to trimming and J lost 5 bases; unmatched junction nucleotides: 4. Germline lookup yields CDR1 MNHEY and CDR2 SVGAGI. The CDR3 is made up of 15 amino acids. The CDR3 spells CASSYSGQGVHEQYF. For the CDR3, the DNA is TGTGCCAGCAGTTACTCTGGACAGGGGGTACACGAGCAGTACTTC.

The chain recombines TRBV5-1 with TRBJ1-1; TRBD1 matches 10 bases. The V gene end was trimmed by 4 bases and the J gene end by 1 base; junction bases not matched to a gene: 4. CDR1 and CDR2 (germline): SGHRS, YFSETQ. The CDR3 has 15 residues. CDR3 in DNA: TGCGCCAGCAGCACTTGGACAGGGGGGAACACTGAAGCTTTCTTT. This codes for CASSTWTGGNTEAFF.

The chain employs TRBV19 and TRBJ2-1; no clear D gene. The CDR3 has 13 amino acids. V was clipped by 5 bases and J by 6 bases, with 11 bases between them. The germline gives CDR1 LNHDA, CDR2 SQIVND (reference sequence). In nucleotides, the CDR3 is TGTGCCAGTAGTGGGCAGACCCCCAATGAGCAGTTCTTC. Protein: CASSGQTPNEQFF.

The chain recombines TRBV30 with TRBJ1-2; TRBD1 aligns across 7 bases. CDR1 is GTSNPN, CDR2 SVGIG, per germline (reference sequence). This CDR3 has 14 residues. The J segment lost 7 bases and the V segment lost 6 bases, leaving 14 bases of the junction unmatched. CDR3 bases: TGTGCCTGTATCGTCGGACAGGCGTCAGGTGGCTACACCTTC. Its translation: CACIVGQASGGYTF.

The chain combines TRBV28 with TRBJ2-1; 9 nucleotides align to TRBD1. This CDR3 spans 14 amino acids. Germline CDR1 reads MDHEN; CDR2 reads SYDVKM. V lost 5 bases and J lost 2; bases outside the gene matches: 1. The CDR3 nucleotides read TGTGCCAGCAGTCGGACAGGGGCCTACAATGAGCAGTTCTTC. This translates into CASSRTGAYNEQFF.

The rearrangement uses TRBV13 and TRBJ2-1; tentatively, D is TRBD2 (6 bases). Trimming removed 5 bases at V and 7 bases at J, with 15 bases between. Germline V gene sequence: CDR1 PRHDT, CDR2 FYEKMQ (reference sequence). The CDR3 sequence is 14 residues long. The chain's CDR3 is CASSGGLAGNEQFF. The CDR3 DNA sequence: TGTGCCAGCAGCGGGGGGTTAGCCGGAAATGAGCAGTTCTTC. Supplemented by reference TRBV13 and TRBJ2-1, the full variable domain reads AAGVIQSPRHLIKEKRETATLKCYPIPRHDTVYWYQQGPGQDPQFLISFYEKMQSDKGSIPDRFSAQQFSDYHSELNMSSLELGDSALYFCASSGGLAGNEQFFGPGTRLTVL.

V usage is TRBV28 and J usage is TRBJ2-2; the match to TRBD1 covers 9 bases. Trimming at V came to 3 bases and at J to 5 bases, leaving 4 bases not matched to a gene. The CDR3 has 15 residues. Looked up from germline, CDR1 is MDHEN and CDR2 is SYDVKM. The DNA of the CDR3 is TGTGCCAGCAGTTTCCGGGACAGGGTAACCGGGGAGCTGTTTTTT. It codes for CASSFRDRVTGELFF.

The V gene is TRBV7-2, the J gene TRBJ2-1; 9 bases line up with TRBD2. J lost 4 bases, V lost 5 bases, and 9 bases had no gene match. Germline V lookup: CDR1 SGHTA, CDR2 FQGNSA. The CDR3 extends over 16 amino acids. The CDR3 loop is CASSPHSGRRYNEQFF. For the CDR3, the DNA is TGTGCCAGCAGCCCCCATAGCGGGAGAAGATACAATGAGCAGTTCTTC.

This rearrangement joins TRBV28 to TRBJ1-6, with D tentatively TRBD1 (6 bases). This CDR3 comprises 19 residues. The V end was cut by 3 bases, the J end by 1 base, with 19 bases between. In germline, CDR1 is MDHEN, CDR2 SYDVKM. The CDR3 DNA follows: TGTGCCAGCAGTTTGGGCCCGTTACAGGGATGGTCCTATAATTCACCCCTCCACTTT. It encodes CASSLGPLQGWSYNSPLHF.

This chain joins TRBV20-1 and TRBJ1-2; 7 bases agree with TRBD1. In germline, CDR1 is DFQATT, CDR2 SNEGSKA (reference sequence). The CDR3 sequence is 11 residues long. The CDR3 here is CSDDRADGYTF. The CDR3 DNA sequence: TGCAGCGATGACAGGGCGGACGGCTACACCTTC.

This chain links TRBV27 with TRBJ1-4; TRBD1 might be the D (5 bases). The ends were cut back, 2 bases at V and 8 bases at J, with 12 bases in the middle. The CDR3 length is 14 residues. The germline V gene has CDR1 MNHEY and CDR2 SMNVEV (reference sequence). CDR3 sequence reads: CASSLRGPYEKLFF. In DNA form, the CDR3 reads TGTGCCAGCAGTTTAAGGGGCCCTTACGAAAAACTGTTTTTT.